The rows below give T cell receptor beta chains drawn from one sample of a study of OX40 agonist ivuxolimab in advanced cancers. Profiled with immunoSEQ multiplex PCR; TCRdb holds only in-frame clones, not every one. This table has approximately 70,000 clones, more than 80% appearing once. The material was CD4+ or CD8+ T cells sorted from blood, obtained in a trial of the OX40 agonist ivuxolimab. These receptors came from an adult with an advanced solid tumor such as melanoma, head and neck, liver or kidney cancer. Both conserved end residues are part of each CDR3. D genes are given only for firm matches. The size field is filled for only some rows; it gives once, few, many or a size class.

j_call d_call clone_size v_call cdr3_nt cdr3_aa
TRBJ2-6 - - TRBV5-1 TGCGCCAGCAGCTTGGTGGCAGGGAACTCTGGGGCCAACGTCCTGACTTTC CASSLVAGNSGANVLTF
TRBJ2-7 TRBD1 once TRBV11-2 TGTGCCAGCAGCTCCGAGGGACAGGGGTTCAACGAGCAGTACTTC CASSSEGQGFNEQYF
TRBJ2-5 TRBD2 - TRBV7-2 TGTGCCAGCAGCTTAGGGCTAGCGGGAGACCAAGAGACCCAGTACTTC CASSLGLAGDQETQYF
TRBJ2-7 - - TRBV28 TGTGCCAGCAGGGGACGGATTTACGAGCAGTACTTC CASRGRIYEQYF
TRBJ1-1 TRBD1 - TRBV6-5 TGTGCCAGCAGCACAGGGGGGGTCACTGAAGCTTTCTTT CASSTGGVTEAFF
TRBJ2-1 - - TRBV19 TGTGCCAGTAGTCCAGGAGCCTACAATGAGCAGTTCTTC CASSPGAYNEQFF
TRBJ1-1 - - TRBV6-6 TGTGCCAGCAGGCAGGGACGGATGAACACTGAAGCTTTCTTT CASRQGRMNTEAFF
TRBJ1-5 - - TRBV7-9 TGTGCCAGCAGCTTATCCGTACAGGGAGGCAATCAGCCCCAGCATTTT CASSLSVQGGNQPQHF
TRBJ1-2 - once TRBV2 TGTGCCAGCAGTGTTTCAGGGAACTATGGCTACACCTTC CASSVSGNYGYTF
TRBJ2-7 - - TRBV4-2 TGTGCCAGCAGCCAAGTCGGCCAGGGAGAGCAGTACTTC CASSQVGQGEQYF
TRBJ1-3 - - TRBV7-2 TGTGCCAGCAGCTTGGCCAGTCCTACCTCTGGAAACACCATATATTTT CASSLASPTSGNTIYF
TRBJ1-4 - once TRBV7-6 TGTGCCAGCAGCTTAGGAGGGGCTAATGAAAAACTGTTTTTT CASSLGGANEKLFF
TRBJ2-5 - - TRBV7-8 TGTGCCAGCAGCGTAGGCGTGAGAGAGACCCAGTACTTC CASSVGVRETQYF
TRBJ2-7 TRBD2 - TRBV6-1 TGTGCCAGCAGTGAAGGCGGACTAGCGGTCTACGAGCAGTACTTC CASSEGGLAVYEQYF
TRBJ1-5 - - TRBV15 TGTGCCACCAGCAGAGATGGGCAGGGCAATCAGCCCCAGCATTTT CATSRDGQGNQPQHF
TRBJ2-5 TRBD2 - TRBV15 TGTGCCACCAGCCCGGGGGGGGGTAGGGAGACCCAGTACTTC CATSPGGGRETQYF
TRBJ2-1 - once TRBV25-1 TGTGCCAGCTCGAGCCGAACAGGATACCCCCGCAATGAGCAGTTCTTC CASSSRTGYPRNEQFF
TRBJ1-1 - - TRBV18 TGTGCCAGCTCAGCCGACAGAAACACTGAAGCTTTCTTT CASSADRNTEAFF
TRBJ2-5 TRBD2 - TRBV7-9 TGTGCCAGCAGCTTTCCCAGCGGGAGGGCCGGGGAGACCCAGTACTTC CASSFPSGRAGETQYF
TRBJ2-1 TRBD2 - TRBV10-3 TGTGCCATCAGTGAGGGGGCTAGCGGGAGATCGGAAGAGCAGTTCTTC CAISEGASGRSEEQFF
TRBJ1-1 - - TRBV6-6 TGTGCCAGCAGTGGGGGGACAATTGAAGCTTTCTTT CASSGGTIEAFF
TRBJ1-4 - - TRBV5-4 TGTGCCAGCAGCGACAGGCAGGCAACTAATGAAAAACTGTTTTTT CASSDRQATNEKLFF
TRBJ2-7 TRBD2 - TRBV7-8 TGTGCCAGCAGCGGTGCGGGGGCCTACGAGCAGTACTTC CASSGAGAYEQYF
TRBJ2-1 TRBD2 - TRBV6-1 TGTGCCAGCACCTCGACTAGCGGGAGTAATGAGCAGTTCTTC CASTSTSGSNEQFF
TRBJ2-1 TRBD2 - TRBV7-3 TGTGCCAGCAGCTTAAATGTGCTAGCGGGAGTTGATGAGCAGTTCTTC CASSLNVLAGVDEQFF
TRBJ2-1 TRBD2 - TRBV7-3 TGTGCCAGCAGCTATGGAACGGCGGGAGGTATCGATGAGCAGTTCTTC CASSYGTAGGIDEQFF
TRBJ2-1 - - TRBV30 TGTGCCTCCGTGGGCCCCGCAGCCAATGAGCAGTTCTTC CASVGPAANEQFF
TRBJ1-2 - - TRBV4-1 TGCGCCAGCAGCCAAGGGGCGGGGGGGATCCTCGTTGGCTACACCTTC CASSQGAGGILVGYTF
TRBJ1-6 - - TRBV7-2 TGTGCCAGCAGCGGATCGGGACGGATTAATTCACCCCTCCACTTT CASSGSGRINSPLHF
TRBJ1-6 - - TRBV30 TGTGCCTTGACCCCAGCAGGGCCTGGAAATTCACCCCTCCACTTT CALTPAGPGNSPLHF
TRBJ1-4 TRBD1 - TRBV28 TGTGCCAGCAGAGGATGGACAGGGAACGAAAAACTGTTTTTT CASRGWTGNEKLFF
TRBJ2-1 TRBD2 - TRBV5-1 TGCGCCAGCAGCTCCCTCGGTGGTAGCGGGAGTTCCAATGAGCAGTTCTTC CASSSLGGSGSSNEQFF
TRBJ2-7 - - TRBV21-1 TGTGCCAGCAGCAAAAACCCCCCGGGTATAGAGCAGTACTTC CASSKNPPGIEQYF
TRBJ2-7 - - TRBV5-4 TGTGCCAGCAGCCAAGTGACTGGTTACGAGCAGTACTTC CASSQVTGYEQYF
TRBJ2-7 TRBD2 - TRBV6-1 TGTGCCAGCAGTTCCTTAGCGGGAGGGGGCGAGCAGTACTTC CASSSLAGGGEQYF
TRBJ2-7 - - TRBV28 TGTGCCAGCAGTACGATTCCGGGGATAGGGTCCTACGAGCAGTACTTC CASSTIPGIGSYEQYF
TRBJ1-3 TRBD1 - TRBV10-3 TGTGCCATCAGTATCCAGGGGGCCATATATTTT CAISIQGAIYF
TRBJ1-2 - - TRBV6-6 TGTGCCAGCAGCCCCCATGAGGCAGGGCCCTATGGCTACACCTTC CASSPHEAGPYGYTF
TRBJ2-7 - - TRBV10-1 TGCGCCGCTCTCCTCAATAATTCCTACGAGCAGTACTTC CAALLNNSYEQYF
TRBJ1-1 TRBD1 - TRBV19 TGTGCCAGTAGTAGGACAGGCCACGCTGAAGCTTTCTTT CASSRTGHAEAFF